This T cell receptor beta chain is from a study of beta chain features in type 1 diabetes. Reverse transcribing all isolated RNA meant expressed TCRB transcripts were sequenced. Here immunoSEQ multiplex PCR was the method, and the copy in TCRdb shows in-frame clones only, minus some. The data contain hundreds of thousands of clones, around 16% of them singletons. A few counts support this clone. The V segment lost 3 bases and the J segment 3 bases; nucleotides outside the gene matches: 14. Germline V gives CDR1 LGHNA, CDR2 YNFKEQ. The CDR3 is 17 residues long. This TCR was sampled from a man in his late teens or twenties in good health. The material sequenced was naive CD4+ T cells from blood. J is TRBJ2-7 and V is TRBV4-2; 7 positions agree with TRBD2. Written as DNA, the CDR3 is TGTGCCAGCAGCCAGGCTCTGGGCGGGAGTGGTGTCTACGAGCAGTACTTC. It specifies CASSQALGGSGVYEQYF.